Shown below are 27 T cell receptor beta chains from a single sample sequenced in a study of blood T cell repertoires in COVID-19. TCRdb's table, derived via immunoSEQ multiplex PCR, lists solely in-frame clones and lacks some. The sample includes 84,000 or so clones, more than 60% of them seen just once. Sample: peripheral blood. The origin of the receptors is a human donor in a cohort sampled during active COVID-19.

The chain is built from TRBV7-9 and TRBJ1-6; D unresolved. The CDR3 totals 12 residues. CDR1 and CDR2 (germline): SEHNR, FQNEAQ (reference sequence). Trimming shortened V by 5 bases and J by 6 bases, and 5 bases separated the two germline ends. The CDR3 loop is CASSVSNSPLHF. The DNA for the CDR3 is TGTGCCAGCAGCGTCAGTAATTCACCCCTCCACTTT.

The chain has TRBV19 and TRBJ1-5; tentatively, D is TRBD1 (5 bases). Trimming cost V 3 bases and J 0 bases, with 15 bases left between them. Germline lookup yields CDR1 LNHDA and CDR2 SQIVND (reference sequence). The CDR3 has 17 amino acids. The CDR3 reads CASSIVRQLTSNQPQHF. In DNA, the CDR3 is TGTGCCAGTAGTATTGTGAGACAGCTAACTAGCAATCAGCCCCAGCATTTT. The whole variable domain, filled in from reference TRBV19 and TRBJ1-5, reads DGGITQSPKYLFRKEGQNVTLSCEQNLNHDAMYWYRQDPGQGLRLIYYSQIVNDFQKGDIAEGYSVSREKKESFPLTVTSAQKNPTAFYLCASSIVRQLTSNQPQHFGDGTRLSIL.

The chain combines TRBV29-1 with TRBJ1-5; no reliable D call. V was clipped by 4 bases and J by 6 bases, with 13 bases between them. In germline, CDR1 is SQVTM, CDR2 ANQGSEA. The length of the CDR3 is 13 residues. For the CDR3, the DNA is TGCAGCGTTGGGGCCTCCGAGGGTCAGCCCCAGCATTTT. Amino acid sequence: CSVGASEGQPQHF. The full variable domain, completed using reference TRBV29-1 and TRBJ1-5, is SAVISQKPSRDICQRGTSLTIQCQVDSQVTMMFWYRQQPGQSLTLIATANQGSEATYESGFVIDKFPISRPNLTFSTLTVSNMSPEDSSIYLCSVGASEGQPQHFGDGTRLSIL.

This clone came up a few times. V usage is TRBV5-1 and J usage is TRBJ1-6; TRBD1 might be the D (6 bases). The CDR3 has 15 amino acids. Trimming cost V 0 bases and J 9 bases, with 13 bases left between them. Germline V gene data show CDR1 as SGHRS and CDR2 as YFSETQ. The CDR3 protein is CASSLESRGLSPLHF. The CDR3 DNA follows: TGCGCCAGCAGCTTGGAAAGCAGGGGTCTTTCACCCCTCCACTTT.

This chain connects TRBV3-1 (or the pseudogene TRBV3-2) to TRBJ1-1; D is undetermined. Trimming pared 3 bases from V and 3 bases from J, leaving 11 bases between. The CDR3 extends over 14 amino acids. Germline assignment: CDR1 LGHDT and CDR2 YNNKEL (reference sequence). For the CDR3, the DNA is TGTGCCAGCAGCCATGGAGGTATAGACACTGAAGCTTTCTTT. It encodes CASSHGGIDTEAFF.

V and J are TRBV2 and TRBJ2-3; 15 nucleotides align to TRBD2. The germline V gene has CDR1 SNHLY and CDR2 FYNNEI. This CDR3 has 16 amino acids. The trim removed 5 bases at V and 4 bases at J, leaving 4 bases unmatched. The CDR3: CASSKGLAGGSDTQYF. In nucleotides, the CDR3 is TGTGCCAGCAGTAAGGGACTAGCGGGGGGTTCAGATACGCAGTATTTT.

This clone came up a few times. The chain carries TRBV27 and TRBJ1-1, with D tentatively TRBD1 (6 bases). Trimming stripped 6 bases from V and 5 bases from J, with 13 bases between. Germline values: CDR1 MNHEY, CDR2 SMNVEV (reference sequence). The CDR3 contains 13 residues. Here the CDR3 reads CASSEQGRTEAFF. The CDR3 nucleotides are TGTGCCAGCAGCGAACAGGGACGGACTGAAGCTTTCTTT.

This rearrangement joins TRBV18 to TRBJ2-3; 9 bases are shared with TRBD1. V lost 3 bases, J lost 6 bases, and 10 bases stayed unmatched. The germline V gene encodes CDR1 KGHSH and CDR2 LQKENI. The CDR3 is 16 amino acids. The CDR3 protein is CASSPPGQGYKDTQYF. The CDR3 DNA sequence: TGTGCCAGCTCACCCCCGGGACAGGGATATAAGGATACGCAGTATTTT.

The rearrangement links TRBV5-1 to TRBJ2-7, with D possibly being TRBD1 (6 bases). Germline V gene sequence: CDR1 SGHRS, CDR2 YFSETQ. The CDR3 consists of 15 residues. The germline V and J ends were trimmed by 3 bases and 2 bases, with 15 bases remaining between them. DNA of the CDR3: TGCGCCAGCAGCTCCGGGCAGGGGAACCCCTACGAGCAGTACTTC. This sequence encodes CASSSGQGNPYEQYF.

V and J are TRBV6-5 and TRBJ1-3; TRBD1 aligns across 7 bases. Germline CDR1 reads MNHEY; CDR2 reads SVGAGI. V gave up 6 bases and J gave up 8 bases; unmatched junction bases: 10. The CDR3 loop spans 14 amino acids. The CDR3 here is CASSTGTAWDTIYF. In nucleotides, the CDR3 is TGTGCCAGCAGCACCGGGACAGCGTGGGACACCATATATTTT.

The chain uses TRBV2 and TRBJ2-5, with a weak D call TRBD2 (6 bases). The ends were cut back, 8 bases at V and 3 bases at J, with 10 bases in the middle. The CDR3 runs to 12 residues. The germline V gene has CDR1 SNHLY and CDR2 FYNNEI. The CDR3 coding sequence is TGTGCCAGCGGGGGGATGGAAGAGACCCAGTACTTC. This gives the protein CASGGMEETQYF.

V usage is TRBV28 and J usage is TRBJ1-2; D possibly corresponds to TRBD1 (5 bases). The CDR3 consists of 14 residues. The V gene's germline CDR1 is MDHEN and CDR2 SYDVKM. Trimming removed 8 bases at V and 2 bases at J, with 15 bases between. Here the CDR3 DNA reads TGTGCCAGCCGCGACGGGGGTACGAACTATGGCTACACCTTC. Its protein product is CASRDGGTNYGYTF.

J is TRBJ2-7 and V is TRBV28, with 10 bases aligning to TRBD2. J lost 0 bases, V lost 7 bases, and 3 bases had no gene match. Germline lookup yields CDR1 MDHEN and CDR2 SYDVKM. The CDR3 extends over 14 amino acids. The CDR3 coding sequence is TGTGCCAGCAAGGTAGCGGGGGGCTCCTACGAGCAGTACTTC. Protein sequence: CASKVAGGSYEQYF.

This chain joins TRBV5-5 and TRBJ2-6; 9 nucleotides match TRBD1. Germline V gene data show CDR1 as SGHKS and CDR2 as YYEKEE (reference sequence). This CDR3 has 18 residues. With V trimmed by 3 bases and J by 0 bases, 7 bases remained unmatched. CDR3 in amino acids: CASSSTGGAYSGANVLTF. The DNA of the CDR3 is TGTGCCAGCAGCTCCACAGGGGGCGCGTACTCTGGGGCCAACGTCCTGACTTTC.

This clone was seen more than once but under ten times. The gene calls are TRBV2 and TRBJ2-5; 10 nucleotides match TRBD1. Germline V gives CDR1 SNHLY, CDR2 FYNNEI. The CDR3 spans 14 residues. J lost 4 bases, V lost 6 bases, and 5 bases had no gene match. The CDR3, as DNA: TGTGCCAGCAGCGCGGACAGGGGGTTAGAGACCCAGTACTTC. Translated, it gives CASSADRGLETQYF. Looking up the rest from reference TRBV2 and TRBJ2-5 gives the full variable domain: EPEVTQTPSHQVTQMGQEVILRCVPISNHLYFYWYRQILGQKVEFLVSFYNNEISEKSEIFDDQFSVERPDGSNFTLKIRSTKLEDSAMYFCASSADRGLETQYFGPGTRLLVL.

This sequence joins TRBV4-1 and TRBJ2-5; 13 bases agree with TRBD2. V dropped 6 bases and J dropped 3; count of bases not matched to a gene: 4. The CDR3 runs 15 residues. The germline V gene encodes CDR1 MGHRA and CDR2 YSYEKL. CDR3: CASRLGLAGEETQYF. The CDR3 DNA is TGCGCCAGCAGGCTAGGACTAGCGGGGGAAGAGACCCAGTACTTC.

The rearrangement joins TRBV12-2 to TRBJ2-7; TRBD1, as called in the table, went unchecked against the DNA. TRBV12-2 is an annotated pseudogene. This CDR3 comprises 15 residues. CDR3 DNA: TGTGCAAGTCGCTTAGCAGGGACAGGGAGGCACGAGCAGTACTTC. This sequence encodes CASRLAGTGRHEQYF.

The chain combines TRBV5-5 with TRBJ2-3, with 10 bases lining up with TRBD2. Germline V gives CDR1 SGHKS, CDR2 YYEKEE (reference sequence). The CDR3 spans 16 residues. Germline trimming cut 0 bases from V and 4 bases from J; bases unmatched to any gene: 5. The CDR3 loop reads CASSLVERGGADTQYF. CDR3 bases: TGTGCCAGCAGCTTGGTCGAGCGGGGGGGCGCAGATACGCAGTATTTT.

The chain uses TRBV6-2 or TRBV6-3 and TRBJ2-4, with D perhaps TRBD2 (6 bases). CDR3 length: 18 residues. The V gene's germline CDR1 is MNHEY and CDR2 SVGEGT. Trimming stripped 0 bases from V and 0 bases from J, with 15 bases between. The DNA of the CDR3 is TGTGCCAGCAGTTACTCTTCGGCCTTTAGCGGAGCCAAAAACATTCAGTACTTC. Protein product: CASSYSSAFSGAKNIQYF.

This chain joins TRBV19 and TRBJ1-3; D ambiguous. The CDR3 length is 14 residues. Germline-derived CDR1 and CDR2 are LNHDA and SQIVND (reference sequence). V lost 5 bases to trimming and J lost 4 bases, with 12 bases between them. CDR3 nucleotides: TGTGCCAGTAGTGCCCCCGGTACGGGAAACACCATATATTTT. It translates to CASSAPGTGNTIYF.

The rearrangement links TRBV18 to TRBJ1-4, with D hard to call. The CDR3 spans 15 residues. The germline V and J ends were trimmed by 2 bases and 8 bases, with 15 bases remaining between them. CDR1 and CDR2 (germline): KGHSH, LQKENI. The DNA for the CDR3 is TGTGCCAGCTCACCAAGGGATAACAGAGGGGAAAAACTGTTTTTT. Translated, it gives CASSPRDNRGEKLFF.

This clone was seen a few times. This chain joins TRBV4-3 and TRBJ2-3; TRBD2 agrees at 12 bases. CDR3 length equals 16 residues. Germline V lookup: CDR1 LGHNA, CDR2 YSLEER. With 3 bases clipped from V and 3 bases from J, the junction kept 4 bases outside the gene matches. The CDR3 loop reads CASSQLAGGVTDTQYF. The CDR3, as DNA: TGCGCCAGCAGCCAGCTAGCGGGGGGGGTGACAGATACGCAGTATTTT.

This rearrangement joins TRBV28 to TRBJ2-7; D perhaps matches TRBD1 (5 bases). The CDR3 spans 13 residues. Germline V CDR1 and CDR2: MDHEN, SYDVKM. Trimming removed 6 bases at V and 3 bases at J, with 12 bases between. The CDR3, as DNA: TGTGCCAGCAGCCTTAAGACAGACTACGAGCAGTACTTC. Its translation: CASSLKTDYEQYF.

About this clone itself: This same CDR3 is encoded by further DNA sequences in the sample. The V call is TRBV18, the J call TRBJ2-6; D gene uncertain. CDR3 length: 15 amino acids. V lost 0 bases, J lost 0 bases, and 3 bases lay in between. Germline CDR1 reads KGHSH; CDR2 reads LQKENI. In nucleotides, the CDR3 is TGTGCCAGCTCACCACCCAGCTCTGGGGCCAACGTCCTGACTTTC. The encoded protein is CASSPPSSGANVLTF.

The genes are TRBV5-1 and TRBJ1-6; D might be TRBD1 (6 bases). This CDR3 comprises 15 residues. Germline V CDR1 and CDR2: SGHRS, YFSETQ. The germline V and J ends were trimmed by 4 bases and 6 bases, with 14 bases remaining between them. The DNA of the CDR3 is TGCGCCAGCAGCCCATGGACAGAACCTAATTCACCCCTCCACTTT. Its translation: CASSPWTEPNSPLHF.

V gene TRBV18 combines with J gene TRBJ1-6; a weak D match, TRBD1 (5 bases). Per germline, CDR1 KGHSH and CDR2 LQKENI. The CDR3 totals 18 residues. V lost 1 base and J 3 bases, leaving 16 bases between the germline ends. The CDR3 coding sequence is TGTGCCAGCTCACCACAGAAACAGGTCGGATTCTATAATTCACCCCTCCACTTT. The encoded protein is CASSPQKQVGFYNSPLHF.

J is TRBJ1-1 and V is TRBV18, with 8 bases aligning to TRBD1. After removal of 2 bases from V and 5 bases from J, the junction contained 7 bases not matched to a gene. Germline loops: CDR1 KGHSH, CDR2 LQKENI. The CDR3 is made up of 15 amino acids. CDR3 sequence reads: CASSPVSGGWTEAFF. Written as DNA, the CDR3 is TGTGCCAGCTCACCAGTATCAGGGGGCTGGACTGAAGCTTTCTTT.